Listed below are T cell receptor beta chains from one sample, sequenced in a study of blood T cells in healthy people across ages. TCRdb processed the 5' RACE reads anew with MiXCR; each CDR3 protein has one entry. Of roughly 730,000 distinct CDR3 sequences in the sample, roughly three fifths were seen once. Sequencing used blood. The receptors come from a man in his forties in good health. The CDR3 runs from the conserved cysteine through the conserved F or W. Each record gives: J gene, clone size, D gene, V gene, CDR3 DNA, CDR3 protein. The D gene is left open where the match is weak. Some rows mark clone size as missing; the rest say once, few, many or name a class of expanded clone.

>TRBJ1-6|.|.|TRBV20-1
TGCAGTGCGAGGACATTTTGTCCCTCACCCCTCCACTTT
CSARTFCPSPLHF
>TRBJ1-1|.|.|TRBV3-1
TGTGCCAGCAGCCAAATCGAGGACACTGAAGCTTTCTTT
CASSQIEDTEAFF
>TRBJ2-7|.|.|TRBV29-1
TGCAGCGGCGCCCTCATCGGATACGAGCAGTACTTC
CSGALIGYEQYF
>TRBJ2-1|.|.|TRBV15
TGTGCCACCAGCAGAGACCTTAGTGATGAGCAGTTCTTC
CATSRDLSDEQFF
>TRBJ2-3|few|TRBD2|TRBV5-1
TGCGCCAGCAACATGCTGACTAGCGGGGGGCGAGATACGCAGTATTTT
CASNMLTSGGRDTQYF
>TRBJ2-1|few|TRBD1|TRBV7-8
TGTGCCAGCAGCTTACCGGGACAGGGATACAATGAGCAGTTCTTC
CASSLPGQGYNEQFF
>TRBJ2-7|few|TRBD1|TRBV28
TGTGCCAGCAGTTTCTGGGACAGCACCTACGAGCAGTACTTC
CASSFWDSTYEQYF
>TRBJ2-1|few|TRBD2|TRBV5-1
TGCGCCAGCAGCTCGGGACTAGCGGGGGGGCCTAGGTCCTACAATGAGCAGTTCTTC
CASSSGLAGGPRSYNEQFF
>TRBJ1-5|few|.|TRBV29-1
TGCAGCGTTGCCGGGGGGCCGAGCAATCAGCCCCAGCATTTT
CSVAGGPSNQPQHF
>TRBJ2-3|.|.|TRBV2
TGTGCCAGCAGCGTGAGGACGACTAGCACAGATACGCAGTATTTT
CASSVRTTSTDTQYF
>TRBJ1-2|once|.|TRBV9
TGTGCCAGCAGCGTAGCAGGGAGGGTGGAGGGCTACACCTTC
CASSVAGRVEGYTF
>TRBJ2-1|.|.|TRBV6-6
TGTGCCAGCAGTTACGGTGACAATGAGCAGTTCTTC
CASSYGDNEQFF
>TRBJ1-2|.|TRBD1|TRBV3-1
TGTGCCAGCAGCCAGGACAGGGGGCGAGTAAGTGGCTACACCTTC
CASSQDRGRVSGYTF
>TRBJ2-7|.|.|TRBV20-1
TGCAGTGCTAGTGGGCAGGGAAACCGTCCCTACGAGCAGTACTTC
CSASGQGNRPYEQYF
>TRBJ2-5|.|.|TRBV7-2
TGTGCCAGCAGCCGAACGCGAGGTGTACAAGAGACCCAGTACTTC
CASSRTRGVQETQYF
>TRBJ2-3|few|TRBD1|TRBV28
TGTGCCAGCAGTTCAGTTGGACAGGGGGGTGATACGCAGTATTTT
CASSSVGQGGDTQYF
>TRBJ2-4|few|TRBD2|TRBV4-2
TGTGCCAGCAGCCAAGAGGTCCTAGCGGGAGATTTAGCCAAAAACATTCAGTACTTC
CASSQEVLAGDLAKNIQYF
>TRBJ2-3|once|TRBD2|TRBV29-1
TGCAGCGTTGGAGGCAGGGTTTTGAGGGAGGGCTTAACAGATACGCAGTATTTT
CSVGGRVLREGLTDTQYF
>TRBJ2-1|few|.|TRBV27
TGTGCCAGCAGTCTAGGCTCTAGCTCCTACAATGAGCAGTTCTTC
CASSLGSSSYNEQFF
>TRBJ2-5|.|.|TRBV10-3
TGTGCCATCAGTTCAGGTGGCCAAGAGACCCAGTACTTC
CAISSGGQETQYF
>TRBJ2-7|few|.|TRBV5-6
TGTGCCAGCAGCTCCCGGAGCCCCTACGAGCAGTACTTC
CASSSRSPYEQYF
>TRBJ2-1|few|.|TRBV7-2
TGTGCCAGCAGCTTCGCCGGGGACTCCTACAATGAGCAGTTCTTC
CASSFAGDSYNEQFF
>TRBJ1-5|.|TRBD1|TRBV7-3
TGTGCCAGCAGCTTTTTACAGGGGGCTGAAGGGAGCAATCAGCCCCAGCATTTT
CASSFLQGAEGSNQPQHF
>TRBJ2-6|.|.|TRBV20-1
TGCAGTGCTAGGGACAAGGGAACCTCTGGGGCCAACGTCCTGACTTTC
CSARDKGTSGANVLTF
>TRBJ2-3|.|TRBD2|TRBV27
TGTGCCAGCAGCCTGCAGAACCCTAGCGGGGGTGTAGATACGCAGTATTTT
CASSLQNPSGGVDTQYF
>TRBJ1-4|.|.|TRBV6-5
TGTGCCAGCAGTCGCACAAGGGGGACTAATGAAAAACTGTTTTTT
CASSRTRGTNEKLFF
>TRBJ2-3|.|TRBD1|TRBV28
TGTGCCAGCAGTCATATACGACAGGGGGGGTCAGATACGCAGTATTTT
CASSHIRQGGSDTQYF
>TRBJ1-2|.|TRBD1|TRBV28
TGTGCCATCGATACAGGGGACAGGGTGTTTGGTGGCTACACCTTC
CAIDTGDRVFGGYTF
>TRBJ1-2|.|TRBD1|TRBV29-1
TGCAGCGCCGGACAGGATGGCTACACCTTC
CSAGQDGYTF
>TRBJ2-3|once|.|TRBV7-6
TGTGCCAGCAGCTGGGAGCCCGCTTACACAGATACGCAGTATTTT
CASSWEPAYTDTQYF